One and the same sample provided the 20 T cell receptor beta chains below, sequenced in a study of neoadjuvant anti-PD-1 for oral cavity cancer. Time point: after neoadjuvant nivolumab, at surgical resection. TCRdb's table, derived via immunoSEQ multiplex PCR, lists solely in-frame clones and lacks some. The data hold more than 13,000 clones, with nearly 75% observed a single time. Sequencing used PBMCs, obtained after nivolumab (anti-PD-1) treatment. The receptors originated from a person aged 40 to 85 with oral cavity squamous cell carcinoma.

This clone has a handful of counts. The chain links TRBV6-6 to TRBJ1-1; no definite D call. CDR1 and CDR2 from the germline V gene are MNHNY and SVGAGI (reference sequence). Trimming removed 2 bases from V and 6 bases from J, with 19 bases in between. The CDR3 has 16 residues. In nucleotides, the CDR3 is TGTGCCAGCAGTTACGACCCATTAAGGACGAGCGCTGAAGCTTTCTTT. This translates into CASSYDPLRTSAEAFF.

The CDR3 nucleotides read TGCAGCGTCCAGACCGGGCAGGGCGACACTGAAGCTTTCTTT. Protein product: CSVQTGQGDTEAFF. This chain links TRBV29-1 with TRBJ1-1; D possibly corresponds to TRBD1 (5 bases). V dropped 6 bases and J dropped 3 bases, with 17 bases sitting between them. Germline V lookup: CDR1 SQVTM, CDR2 ANQGSEA. This CDR3 spans 14 amino acids.

The genes are TRBV7-2 and TRBJ1-4, with D uncertain. V lost 2 bases, J lost 8 bases, and 12 bases lay in between. CDR3 length: 14 amino acids. Germline CDR1 is SGHTA and CDR2 is FQGNSA. CDR3 residues: CASSLQSRREKLFF. CDR3 coding DNA: TGTGCCAGCAGCTTACAATCGAGGCGGGAAAAACTGTTTTTT.

The V and J genes are TRBV9 and TRBJ1-4, with 7 positions matching TRBD1. Germline CDR1 and CDR2: SGDLS and YYNGEE. The length of the CDR3 is 15 residues. V was clipped by 3 bases and J by 2 bases; unmatched bases: 4. The CDR3: CASSGQGWTNEKLFF. As DNA, the CDR3 is TGTGCCAGCAGCGGACAGGGATGGACTAATGAAAAACTGTTTTTT.

The chain joins TRBV2 to TRBJ2-7; D is perhaps TRBD2 (6 bases). The V end was cut by 3 bases, the J end by 0 bases, with 9 bases between. From germline, CDR1 is SNHLY and CDR2 FYNNEI. The CDR3 is 14 amino acids. CDR3 protein: CASSDGGVSYEQYF. In DNA, the CDR3 is TGTGCCAGCAGTGATGGCGGGGTCTCCTACGAGCAGTACTTC.

The V gene is TRBV19, the J gene TRBJ1-5; D not resolved. The V end lost 3 bases, the J end lost 4 bases, and 13 bases lay between the germline ends. Germline V gene sequence: CDR1 LNHDA, CDR2 SQIVND (reference sequence). CDR3 length: 15 residues. Here the CDR3 reads CASSIAGTGNQPQHF. The CDR3 nucleotides are TGTGCCAGTAGTATTGCCGGAACCGGGAATCAGCCCCAGCATTTT. The variable domain in full, with the rest retrieved from reference TRBV19 and TRBJ1-5, is DGGITQSPKYLFRKEGQNVTLSCEQNLNHDAMYWYRQDPGQGLRLIYYSQIVNDFQKGDIAEGYSVSREKKESFPLTVTSAQKNPTAFYLCASSIAGTGNQPQHFGDGTRLSIL.

The rearrangement joins TRBV5-4 to TRBJ2-3; 8 nucleotides line up with TRBD2. The CDR3 spans 16 residues. Germline V CDR1 and CDR2: SGHNT, YYREEE (reference sequence). Unmatched junction bases numbered 12, after V lost 4 bases and J lost 5 bases. In nucleotides, the CDR3 is TGTGCCAGCAGCCCATGGACTAGCAGGAACGGAGATACGCAGTATTTT. Amino acid sequence: CASSPWTSRNGDTQYF.

V gene TRBV7-3 combines with J gene TRBJ1-1, with D possibly being TRBD1 (5 bases). There are 17 residues in the CDR3. In germline, CDR1 is SGHTA, CDR2 FQGTGA. V lost 0 bases and J 1 base, leaving 15 bases between the germline ends. The CDR3 spells CASSLTGQGRGNTEAFF. The CDR3 nucleotides read TGTGCCAGCAGCTTAACGGGGCAGGGCCGCGGGAACACTGAAGCTTTCTTT.

The chain couples TRBV6-6 to TRBJ1-2; 8 bases map to TRBD1. V shed 7 bases, J shed 8 bases, and the junction held 6 bases outside the gene matches. The CDR3 runs 12 residues. Germline CDR1 is MNHNY and CDR2 is SVGAGI (reference sequence). The CDR3 is CASTDRGRGYTF. The CDR3 DNA is TGTGCCAGCACAGACAGGGGTAGGGGCTACACCTTC.

This chain links TRBV30 with TRBJ1-2, with D tentatively TRBD1 (5 bases). The CDR3 loop spans 14 amino acids. Germline V lookup: CDR1 GTSNPN, CDR2 SVGIG (reference sequence). V shed 0 bases and J shed 4 bases, with 12 bases lying between them. Here the CDR3 reads CAWSVRGRGYGYTF. CDR3 coding DNA: TGTGCCTGGAGTGTTCGGGGTAGGGGCTATGGCTACACCTTC.

The gene calls are TRBV4-1 and TRBJ2-5; perhaps TRBD1 as D (7 bases). Between the trimmed V and J ends, which lost 3 bases and 11 bases, there was a span of 10 bases. The CDR3 runs to 11 residues. Germline assignment: CDR1 MGHRA and CDR2 YSYEKL. The CDR3 DNA reads TGCGCCAGCAGCCAGGAGGGGGCTCAGTACTTC. Protein product: CASSQEGAQYF.

This clone was seen only once. This chain uses TRBV5-1 with TRBJ2-4, with TRBD2 matching 8 bases. CDR3 length: 15 residues. CDR1 is SGHRS, CDR2 YFSETQ, per germline. With 1 base clipped from V and 6 bases from J, the junction kept 6 bases outside the gene matches. This CDR3 is CASSLSPGGRNIQYF. The CDR3, as DNA: TGCGCCAGCAGCTTGAGTCCGGGGGGGCGAAACATTCAGTACTTC.

This rearrangement joins TRBV5-4 to TRBJ2-1, with a possible D match to TRBD2 (6 bases). With 2 bases removed from V and 1 base from J, the gap between germline ends came to 22 bases. Per germline, CDR1 SGHNT and CDR2 YYREEE (reference sequence). The length of the CDR3 is 19 residues. The CDR3 spells CASSFGRGGGEGSYNEQFF. CDR3 nucleotide sequence: TGTGCCAGCAGCTTCGGACGGGGAGGTGGGGAAGGATCCTACAATGAGCAGTTCTTC.

The chain has TRBV7-2 and TRBJ2-5, with TRBD2 as a possible D gene (5 bases). CDR3 length equals 15 residues. Germline V lookup: CDR1 SGHTA, CDR2 FQGNSA. V lost 2 bases and J 5 bases, leaving 15 bases between the germline ends. DNA of the CDR3: TGTGCCAGCAGCTTAAGCAAGGCCGGCGGGGAGACCCAGTACTTC. It specifies CASSLSKAGGETQYF.

The CDR3 DNA sequence: TGTGCCAGCAGTGAATCCGGCGGGGGGCCTAACACCGGGGAGCTGTTTTTT. As protein: CASSESGGGPNTGELFF. This chain uses TRBV6-1 with TRBJ2-2; TRBD2 aligns across 8 bases. CDR1 MNHNS and CDR2 SASEGT come from the germline V gene. The V segment lost 2 bases and the J segment 2 bases; nucleotides outside the gene matches: 7. CDR3 length: 17 residues.

This clone occurred once. The chain links TRBV6-5 to TRBJ1-1; TRBD1 aligns across 11 bases. Germline V CDR1 and CDR2: MNHEY, SVGAGI. The length of the CDR3 is 14 residues. Germline trimming cut 4 bases from V and 4 bases from J; bases unmatched to any gene: 2. The DNA for the CDR3 is TGTGCCAGCAGTTGGGGGACAGGGGGCACTGAAGCTTTCTTT. It codes for CASSWGTGGTEAFF.

This clone was seen only once. In DNA, the CDR3 is TGCGCCAGCAGCTTGGCGGGACCACTTAACCGGGGCGAGCAGTACTTC. Encoded protein: CASSLAGPLNRGEQYF. The gene calls are TRBV5-1 and TRBJ2-7; D might be TRBD1 or TRBD2, each matching 5 bases. Germline V lookup: CDR1 SGHRS, CDR2 YFSETQ. The V gene lost 0 bases and the J gene lost 6 bases, with 19 bases spanning the gap. CDR3 length equals 16 residues.

The gene calls are TRBV10-3 and TRBJ1-2; TRBD1 matches at 7 bases. Unmatched junction bases numbered 15, after V lost 11 bases and J lost 3 bases. From germline, CDR1 is ENHRY and CDR2 SYGVKD. The CDR3 runs 15 residues. The CDR3 reads CASIRDSGYDYGYTF. In DNA form, the CDR3 reads TGTGCCTCAATCCGGGACAGCGGTTATGACTATGGCTACACCTTC.

This rearrangement joins TRBV30 to TRBJ1-5, with D possibly TRBD1 on 6 matching bases. CDR3 size: 15 residues. Deletions cut 4 bases from V and 0 bases from J, with 13 bases between. Germline-derived CDR1 and CDR2 are GTSNPN and SVGIG (reference sequence). This CDR3 reads CAWTRGGYSNQPQHF. The CDR3 DNA sequence: TGTGCCTGGACCAGAGGGGGGTATAGCAATCAGCCCCAGCATTTT.

The chain carries TRBV6-5 and TRBJ1-1; D perhaps matches TRBD1 (6 bases). This CDR3 spans 14 amino acids. CDR1 and CDR2 (germline): MNHEY, SVGAGI. Trimming left V 0 bases short and J 11 bases short, with 16 bases between. CDR3 sequence: CASSYSIGGRGAFF. For the CDR3, the DNA is TGTGCCAGCAGTTACTCGATTGGGGGGCGCGGTGCTTTCTTT.